This entry concerns a single TCR beta chain. The data derive from a study of blood T cell repertoires in COVID-19. Looking at the study overall: Collection of acute and convalescent COVID-19 samples took place in the United States, Italy and Spain.

Participants were aged 18 to 89 years, lived in 20 to 30 US areas, and enrolled virtually. Participant reports of clinical history set cohort assignment. Produced via immunoSEQ multiplex PCR; TCRdb's table is partial and in-frame only. The top ten hold around 10% of the sample, which has about 270,000 clones, roughly 85% seen once. The source is a woman between 50 and 59 years old with acute COVID-19. Sequencing used PBMCs or T cells enriched from blood (not recorded which).

The CDR3 loop is CSVEDPSGYGYTF. In DNA, the CDR3 is TGCAGCGTTGAAGATCCTTCAGGGTATGGCTACACCTTC. The rearrangement joins TRBV29-1 to TRBJ1-2; the D gene is possibly TRBD1 (5 bases). The CDR3 covers 13 residues. V shed 0 bases and J shed 5 bases, with 10 bases lying between them. Germline loops: CDR1 SQVTM, CDR2 ANQGSEA.